This passage covers 20 T cell receptor beta chains from one sample sequenced in a study of cytomegalovirus exposure and HLA in healthy donors. PCR employed 60 Vbeta and 13 Jbeta primers. Libraries were prepared by immunoSEQ multiplex PCR; TCRdb keeps only in-frame clonotypes and omits some of them. The table shows 250,000 to 350,000 clones, with 70% to 90% occurring only once. Sequencing used PBMCs. These receptors were obtained from a middle-aged man in good health and CMV-seropositive.

The V call is TRBV19, the J call TRBJ2-6; tentative D call: TRBD2 (6 bases). The length of the CDR3 is 16 residues. CDR1 and CDR2 from the germline V gene are LNHDA and SQIVND (reference sequence). V lost 4 bases, J lost 0 bases, and 10 bases lay in between. The CDR3 bases are TGTGCCAGTAGTAGGGGACTGATCTCTGGGGCCAACGTCCTGACTTTC. Its translation: CASSRGLISGANVLTF.

V gene TRBV5-1 combines with J gene TRBJ2-1; 12 bases align to TRBD2. The CDR3 is made up of 17 amino acids. Trimming removed 0 bases from V and 7 bases from J; junction bases left unmatched: 8. The germline gives CDR1 SGHRS, CDR2 YFSETQ. This chain's CDR3 is CASSLASSGRARNEQFF. CDR3 DNA sequence: TGCGCCAGCAGCTTGGCGTCTAGCGGGAGGGCCAGGAATGAGCAGTTCTTC.

The rearrangement links TRBV4-1 to TRBJ1-3, with TRBD1 as a possible D gene (5 bases). This CDR3 contains 17 residues. Per the germline V gene, CDR1 is MGHRA and CDR2 is YSYEKL. V was pared by 0 bases and J by 0 bases, with 12 bases between. As DNA, the CDR3 is TGCGCCAGCAGCCAAGAAACAGCAGGGAACTCTGGAAACACCATATATTTT. Protein sequence: CASSQETAGNSGNTIYF.

This clone has more than one count but fewer than ten. The V call is TRBV9, the J call TRBJ2-5; D is possibly TRBD2 (6 bases). The CDR3 covers 14 residues. Germline V lookup: CDR1 SGDLS, CDR2 YYNGEE. Trimming stripped 3 bases from V and 2 bases from J, with 11 bases between. CDR3 DNA sequence: TGTGCCAGCAGCGACCTAGCGTCGCAAGAGACCCAGTACTTC. Translation gives CASSDLASQETQYF.

The gene calls are TRBV20-1 and TRBJ2-7; 9 nucleotides align to TRBD1. V shed 5 bases, J shed 6 bases, and the junction held 2 bases outside the gene matches. Germline CDR1 reads DFQATT; CDR2 reads SNEGSKA (reference sequence). The CDR3 is made up of 11 amino acids. CDR3 protein: CSAGDRVEQYF. In DNA form, the CDR3 reads TGCAGTGCTGGGGACAGGGTCGAGCAGTACTTC.

This chain uses TRBV19 with TRBJ2-3; tentative D call: TRBD2 (6 bases). Germline assignment: CDR1 LNHDA and CDR2 SQIVND (reference sequence). The CDR3 is 14 residues long. The germline V and J ends were trimmed by 1 base and 4 bases, with 9 bases remaining between them. The CDR3 DNA reads TGTGCCAGTAGTATAGCGGGAGCGGCAGATACGCAGTATTTT. Translating it yields CASSIAGAADTQYF.

The table lists this clone with a few counts. The rearrangement links TRBV13 to TRBJ1-5, with D maybe TRBD1 (6 bases). The CDR3 spans 15 residues. V lost 5 bases and J 6 bases, leaving 17 bases between the germline ends. Germline values: CDR1 PRHDT, CDR2 FYEKMQ (reference sequence). CDR3 residues: CASSRQPGGGQPQHF. The CDR3 nucleotides are TGTGCCAGCAGCCGCCAGCCGGGGGGCGGTCAGCCCCAGCATTTT.

The chain joins TRBV29-1 to TRBJ1-2; 8 bases line up with TRBD1. This CDR3 comprises 12 residues. The germline gives CDR1 SQVTM, CDR2 ANQGSEA. After removal of 4 bases from V and 13 bases from J, the junction contained 11 bases not matched to a gene. The chain's CDR3 is CSVGKETGDSTF. CDR3 bases: TGCAGCGTTGGAAAGGAGACAGGGGATAGCACCTTC.

The V and J genes are TRBV10-3 and TRBJ2-1, with D possibly being TRBD2 (6 bases). Germline CDR1 and CDR2: ENHRY and SYGVKD. The CDR3 extends over 12 amino acids. V lost 3 bases, J lost 8 bases, and 8 bases lay in between. CDR3 in DNA: TGTGCCATCAGTGAATGGGGGGATGAGCAGTTCTTC. The encoded protein is CAISEWGDEQFF.

J is TRBJ2-1 and V is TRBV29-1, with TRBD2 identical over 8 bases. CDR3 size: 14 residues. J lost 4 bases, V lost 6 bases, and 8 bases had no gene match. Looked up from germline, CDR1 is SQVTM and CDR2 is ANQGSEA. As DNA, the CDR3 is TGCAGCGTCCAAACTAGCGGTCGATACAATGAGCAGTTCTTC. Translated: CSVQTSGRYNEQFF.

The chain combines TRBV28 with TRBJ2-6; 7 bases align to TRBD1. With V trimmed by 5 bases and J by 2 bases, 6 bases remained unmatched. Germline-derived CDR1 and CDR2 are MDHEN and SYDVKM. The CDR3 is made up of 16 amino acids. The CDR3 DNA sequence: TGTGCCAGCAGTCCCGGGACAGTCCCTGGGGCCAACGTCCTGACTTTC. It encodes CASSPGTVPGANVLTF.

The chain employs TRBV5-8 and TRBJ1-5, with D hard to call. This CDR3 is built from 14 residues. The germline V gene has CDR1 SGHTS and CDR2 YDEGEE. V gave up 3 bases and J gave up 7 bases, with 14 bases separating them. The CDR3 region is CASSSLQPGQPQHF. CDR3 nucleotide sequence: TGTGCCAGCAGCTCCCTACAGCCGGGGCAGCCCCAGCATTTT.

The rearrangement joins TRBV7-6 to TRBJ2-5; possible D gene TRBD2, 6 bases. Germline V CDR1 and CDR2: SGHVS, FNYEAQ. The CDR3 covers 14 residues. Trimming cost V 3 bases and J 5 bases, with 13 bases left between them. CDR3 amino acids: CASSFAGTGETQYF. CDR3 DNA sequence: TGTGCCAGCAGCTTCGCGGGGACCGGGGAGACCCAGTACTTC.

The chain couples TRBV29-1 to TRBJ1-2; possible D gene TRBD1, 5 bases. CDR3 length: 13 amino acids. The germline CDR1 and CDR2 sequences are SQVTM and ANQGSEA. Trimming removed 4 bases at V and 0 bases at J, with 9 bases between. The CDR3 DNA is TGCAGCGTTGCACCGACAGCTAACTATGGCTACACCTTC. Its protein is CSVAPTANYGYTF.

The V and J genes are TRBV19 and TRBJ1-2, with TRBD1 identical over 10 bases. This CDR3 region has 14 residues. The germline V gene encodes CDR1 LNHDA and CDR2 SQIVND (reference sequence). Trimming cost V 4 bases and J 4 bases; bases outside gene matches: 3. CDR3 sequence: CASSTGTGAYGYTF. The CDR3 coding sequence is TGTGCCAGTAGTACGGGGACAGGGGCCTATGGCTACACCTTC.

This clone was seen a few times. J is TRBJ2-7 and V is TRBV7-9; TRBD2 agrees at 7 bases. CDR3 length: 15 residues. From germline, CDR1 is SEHNR and CDR2 FQNEAQ (reference sequence). Unmatched junction bases numbered 12, after V lost 4 bases and J lost 6 bases. The CDR3 sequence is CASSSPGREGLEQYF. CDR3 nucleotide sequence: TGTGCCAGCAGCTCCCCCGGCAGGGAGGGCCTCGAGCAGTACTTC.

This clone was picked up a small number of times. The J gene is TRBJ2-1, the V gene TRBV28; D is possibly TRBD2 (6 bases). V was pared by 3 bases and J by 0 bases, with 15 bases between. Looked up from germline, CDR1 is MDHEN and CDR2 is SYDVKM. CDR3 length equals 17 residues. The CDR3 nucleotides read TGTGCCAGCAGTTTCCTCGCGGGAAAGTCCTCCTACAATGAGCAGTTCTTC. Its protein product is CASSFLAGKSSYNEQFF.

V and J are TRBV5-1 and TRBJ1-4; TRBD1 aligns across 9 bases. This CDR3 is built from 15 residues. Looked up from germline, CDR1 is SGHRS and CDR2 is YFSETQ. J gave up 6 bases and V 4 bases, and 7 bases lay outside the gene matches. CDR3 in amino acids: CASSLGQGLDEKLFF. CDR3 DNA sequence: TGCGCCAGCAGCCTCGGACAGGGGTTGGATGAAAAACTGTTTTTT.

The chain joins TRBV5-1 to TRBJ2-5, with D tentatively TRBD2 (6 bases). This CDR3 has 16 amino acids. Looked up from germline, CDR1 is SGHRS and CDR2 is YFSETQ. The V gene lost 1 base and the J gene lost 1 base, with 14 bases spanning the gap. The CDR3 sequence is CASSLSSGRFQETQYF. The CDR3 region has the DNA TGCGCCAGCAGCTTGTCGAGCGGGCGTTTCCAAGAGACCCAGTACTTC.

The rearrangement joins TRBV7-9 to TRBJ1-3, with D unresolved. The germline V gene has CDR1 SEHNR and CDR2 FQNEAQ (reference sequence). Trimming took 5 bases from V and 8 from J, leaving 10 bases between them. This CDR3 comprises 12 residues. CDR3 amino acids: CASSPDIYTIYF. DNA of the CDR3: TGTGCCAGCAGCCCCGACATATACACCATATATTTT. The full variable domain, completed using reference TRBV7-9 and TRBJ1-3, is DTGVSQNPRHKITKRGQNVTFRCDPISEHNRLYWYRQTLGQGPEFLTYFQNEAQLEKSRLLSDRFSAERPKGSFSTLEIQRTEQGDSAMYLCASSPDIYTIYFGEGSWLTVV.